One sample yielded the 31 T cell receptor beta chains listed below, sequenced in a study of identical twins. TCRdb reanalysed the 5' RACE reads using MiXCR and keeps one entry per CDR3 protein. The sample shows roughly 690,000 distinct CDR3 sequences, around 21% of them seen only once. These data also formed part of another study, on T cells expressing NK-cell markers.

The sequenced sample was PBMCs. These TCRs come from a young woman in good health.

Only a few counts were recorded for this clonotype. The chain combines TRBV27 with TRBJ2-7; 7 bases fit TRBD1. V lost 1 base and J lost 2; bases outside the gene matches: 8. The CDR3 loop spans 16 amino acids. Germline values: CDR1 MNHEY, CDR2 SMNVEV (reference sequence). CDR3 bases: TGTGCCAGCAGTTTATGTGACAGGGTAGGAGCCTACGAGCAGTACTTC. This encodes CASSLCDRVGAYEQYF.

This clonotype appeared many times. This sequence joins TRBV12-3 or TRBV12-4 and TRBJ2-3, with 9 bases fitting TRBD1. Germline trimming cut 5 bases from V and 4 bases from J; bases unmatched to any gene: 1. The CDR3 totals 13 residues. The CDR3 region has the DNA TGTGCCAGCAGTCGGACAGGGGCAGATACGCAGTATTTT. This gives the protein CASSRTGADTQYF.

The CDR3 bases are TGTGCCAGCAGTTTAGATTTGACTGAGCAGTTCTTC. Its protein is CASSLDLTEQFF. V gene TRBV12-3 or TRBV12-4 combines with J gene TRBJ2-1, with D hard to call. The CDR3 spans 12 residues. Trimming left V 1 base short and J 9 bases short, with 7 bases between.

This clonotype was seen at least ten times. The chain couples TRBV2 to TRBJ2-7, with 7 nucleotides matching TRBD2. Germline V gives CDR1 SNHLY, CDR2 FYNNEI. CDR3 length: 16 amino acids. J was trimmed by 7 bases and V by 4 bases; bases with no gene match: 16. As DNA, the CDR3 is TGTGCCAGCAGTGGCCGGACTAGATTATCCGGCAGGGAGCAGTACTTC. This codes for CASSGRTRLSGREQYF.

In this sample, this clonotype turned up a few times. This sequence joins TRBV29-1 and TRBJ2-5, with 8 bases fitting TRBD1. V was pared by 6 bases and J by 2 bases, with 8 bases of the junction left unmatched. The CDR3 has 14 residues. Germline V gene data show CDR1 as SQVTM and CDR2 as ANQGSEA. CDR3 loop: CSVGYRGWQETQYF. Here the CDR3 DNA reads TGCAGCGTAGGCTACAGGGGGTGGCAAGAGACCCAGTACTTC.

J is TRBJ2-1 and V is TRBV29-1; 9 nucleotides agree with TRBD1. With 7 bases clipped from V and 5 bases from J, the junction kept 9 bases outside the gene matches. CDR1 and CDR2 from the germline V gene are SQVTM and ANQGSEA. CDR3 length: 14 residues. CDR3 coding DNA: TGCAGCGCCCGACCGGGACAGGGAAACAATGAGCAGTTCTTC. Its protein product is CSARPGQGNNEQFF.

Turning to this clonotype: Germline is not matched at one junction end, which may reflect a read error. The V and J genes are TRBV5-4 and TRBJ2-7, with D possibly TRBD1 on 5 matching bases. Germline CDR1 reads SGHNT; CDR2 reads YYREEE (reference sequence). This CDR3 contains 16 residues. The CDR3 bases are TGTGCCAGCAGCCAGGGCCAATCAACCTATAGCCACGAGCGGTACTTC. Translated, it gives CASSQGQSTYSHERYF.

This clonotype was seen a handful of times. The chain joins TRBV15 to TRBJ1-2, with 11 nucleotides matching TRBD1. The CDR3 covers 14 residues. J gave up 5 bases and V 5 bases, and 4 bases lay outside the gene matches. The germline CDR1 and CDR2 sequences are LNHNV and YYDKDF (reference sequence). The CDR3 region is CATSHGTGGYGYTF. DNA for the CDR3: TGTGCCACCAGCCACGGGACAGGGGGGTATGGCTACACCTTC.

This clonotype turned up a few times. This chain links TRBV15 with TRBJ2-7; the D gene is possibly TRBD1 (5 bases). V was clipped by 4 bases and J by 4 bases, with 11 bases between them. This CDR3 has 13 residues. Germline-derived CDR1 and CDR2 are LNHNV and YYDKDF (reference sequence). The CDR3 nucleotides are TGTGCCACCAGCAACCCCCAGGGATACGAGCAGTACTTC. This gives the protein CATSNPQGYEQYF.

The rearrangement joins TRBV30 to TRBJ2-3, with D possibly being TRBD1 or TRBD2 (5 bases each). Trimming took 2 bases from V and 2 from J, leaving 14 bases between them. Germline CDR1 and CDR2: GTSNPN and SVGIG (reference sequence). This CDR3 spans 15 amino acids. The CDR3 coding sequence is TGTGCCTGGAGTCTACAAGGGACGGCCACAGATACGCAGTATTTT. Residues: CAWSLQGTATDTQYF.

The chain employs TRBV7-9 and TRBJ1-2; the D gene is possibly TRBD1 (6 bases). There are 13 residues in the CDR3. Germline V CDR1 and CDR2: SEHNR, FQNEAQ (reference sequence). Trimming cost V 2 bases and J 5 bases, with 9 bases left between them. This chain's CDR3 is CASSLNRDYGYTF. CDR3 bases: TGTGCCAGCAGCTTAAACAGGGATTATGGCTACACCTTC.

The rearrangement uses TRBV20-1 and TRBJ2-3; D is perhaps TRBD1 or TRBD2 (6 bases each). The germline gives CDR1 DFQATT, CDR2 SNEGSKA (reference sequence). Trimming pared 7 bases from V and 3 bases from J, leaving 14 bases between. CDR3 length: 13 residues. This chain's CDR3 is CSVLWGATDTQYF. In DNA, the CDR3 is TGCAGTGTCCTATGGGGGGCGACAGATACGCAGTATTTT.

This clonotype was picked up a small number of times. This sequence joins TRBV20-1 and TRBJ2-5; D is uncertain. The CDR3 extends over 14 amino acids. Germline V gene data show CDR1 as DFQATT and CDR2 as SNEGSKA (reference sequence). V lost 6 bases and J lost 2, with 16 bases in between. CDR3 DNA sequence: TGCAGTGCCCTCCCCGCGGACGGACAAGAGACCCAGTACTTC. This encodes CSALPADGQETQYF.

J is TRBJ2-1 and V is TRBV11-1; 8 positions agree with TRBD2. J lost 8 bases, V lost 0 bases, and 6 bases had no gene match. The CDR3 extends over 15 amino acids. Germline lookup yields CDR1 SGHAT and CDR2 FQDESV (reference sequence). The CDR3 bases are TGTGCCAGCAGCTTAGCGGACGGGGGGGCGTATGAGCAGTTCTTC. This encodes CASSLADGGAYEQFF.

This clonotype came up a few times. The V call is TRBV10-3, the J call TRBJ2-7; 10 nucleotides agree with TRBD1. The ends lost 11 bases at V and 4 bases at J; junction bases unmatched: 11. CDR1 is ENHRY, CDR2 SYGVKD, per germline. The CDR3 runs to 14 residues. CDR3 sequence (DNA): TGTGCCGTAACAACCGGGACAGGGGTTTACGAGCAGTACTTC. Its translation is CAVTTGTGVYEQYF.

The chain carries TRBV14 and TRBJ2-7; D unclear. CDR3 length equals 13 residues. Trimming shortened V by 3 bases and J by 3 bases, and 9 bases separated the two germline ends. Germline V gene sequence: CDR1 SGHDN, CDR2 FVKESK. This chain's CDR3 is CASSHGVGYEQYF. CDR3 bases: TGTGCCAGCAGCCATGGAGTAGGCTACGAGCAGTACTTC.

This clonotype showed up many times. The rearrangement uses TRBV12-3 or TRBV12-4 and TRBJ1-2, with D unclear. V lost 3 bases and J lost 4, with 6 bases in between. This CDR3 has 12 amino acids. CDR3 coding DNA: TGTGCCAGCAGTTTCGGGGTCTATGGCTACACCTTC. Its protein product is CASSFGVYGYTF.

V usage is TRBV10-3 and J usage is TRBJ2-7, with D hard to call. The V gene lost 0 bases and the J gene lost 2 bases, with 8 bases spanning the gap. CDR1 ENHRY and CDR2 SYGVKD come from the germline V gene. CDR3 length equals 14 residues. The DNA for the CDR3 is TGTGCCATCAGTGAGTCGTCCGGTACCTACGAGCAGTACTTC. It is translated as CAISESSGTYEQYF.

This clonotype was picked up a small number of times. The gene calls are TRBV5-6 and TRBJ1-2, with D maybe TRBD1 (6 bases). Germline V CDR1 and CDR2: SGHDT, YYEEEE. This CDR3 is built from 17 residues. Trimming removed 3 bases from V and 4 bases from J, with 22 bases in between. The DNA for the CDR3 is TGTGCCAGCAGCTGGACCAAACAGGGTGTATTTGGCTATGGCTACACCTTC. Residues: CASSWTKQGVFGYGYTF.

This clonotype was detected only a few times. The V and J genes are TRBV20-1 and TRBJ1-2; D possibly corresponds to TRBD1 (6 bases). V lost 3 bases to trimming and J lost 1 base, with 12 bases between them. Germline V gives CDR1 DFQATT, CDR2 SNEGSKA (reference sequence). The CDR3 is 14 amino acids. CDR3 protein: CSASPRTDNYGYTF. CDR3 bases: TGCAGTGCTAGTCCTCGGACAGATAACTATGGCTACACCTTC.

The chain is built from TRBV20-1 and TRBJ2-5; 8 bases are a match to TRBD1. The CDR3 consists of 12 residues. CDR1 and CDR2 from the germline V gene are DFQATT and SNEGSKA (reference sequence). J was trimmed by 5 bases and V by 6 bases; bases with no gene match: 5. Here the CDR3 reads CSAPGQAETQYF. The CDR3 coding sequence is TGCAGTGCCCCGGGACAGGCCGAGACCCAGTACTTC.

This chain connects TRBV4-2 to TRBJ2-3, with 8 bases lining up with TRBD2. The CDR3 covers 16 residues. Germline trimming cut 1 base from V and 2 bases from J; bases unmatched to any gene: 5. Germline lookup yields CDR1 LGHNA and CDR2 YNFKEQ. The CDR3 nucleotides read TGTGCCAGCAGCCAAGCCGTACTAGCGGTCACAGATACGCAGTATTTT. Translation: CASSQAVLAVTDTQYF.

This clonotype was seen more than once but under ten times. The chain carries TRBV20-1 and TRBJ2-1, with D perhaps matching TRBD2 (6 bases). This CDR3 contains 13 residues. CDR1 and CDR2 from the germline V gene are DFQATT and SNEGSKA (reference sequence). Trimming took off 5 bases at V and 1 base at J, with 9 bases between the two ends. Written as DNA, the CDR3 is TGCAGTGCTGGGAGGCGGTCCTACAATGAGCAGTTCTTC. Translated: CSAGRRSYNEQFF.

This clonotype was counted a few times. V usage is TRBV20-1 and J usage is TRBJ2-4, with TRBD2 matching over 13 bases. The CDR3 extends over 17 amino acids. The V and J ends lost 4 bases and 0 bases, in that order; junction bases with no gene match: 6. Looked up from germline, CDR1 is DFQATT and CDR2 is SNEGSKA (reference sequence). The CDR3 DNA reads TGCAGTGCTACACTAGCGGGGGGGTTGGGAGCCAAAAACATTCAGTACTTC. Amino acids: CSATLAGGLGAKNIQYF.

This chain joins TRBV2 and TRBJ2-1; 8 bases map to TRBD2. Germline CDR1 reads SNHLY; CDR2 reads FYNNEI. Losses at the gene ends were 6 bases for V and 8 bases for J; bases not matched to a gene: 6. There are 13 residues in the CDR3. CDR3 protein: CASRGLVRHEQFF. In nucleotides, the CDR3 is TGTGCCAGCAGGGGACTAGTTCGCCATGAGCAGTTCTTC.

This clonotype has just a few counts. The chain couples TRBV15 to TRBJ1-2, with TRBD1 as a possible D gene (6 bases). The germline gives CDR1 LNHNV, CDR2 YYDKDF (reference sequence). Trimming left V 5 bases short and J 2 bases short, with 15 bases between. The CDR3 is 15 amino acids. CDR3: CATSLERTANYGYTF. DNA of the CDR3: TGTGCCACCAGCCTCGAAAGGACAGCCAACTATGGCTACACCTTC.

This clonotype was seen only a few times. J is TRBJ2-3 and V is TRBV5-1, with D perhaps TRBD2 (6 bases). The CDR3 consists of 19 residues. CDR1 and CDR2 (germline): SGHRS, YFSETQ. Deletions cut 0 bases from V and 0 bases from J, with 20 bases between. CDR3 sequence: CASSLEGSGARRSTDTQYF. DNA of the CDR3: TGCGCCAGCAGCTTGGAGGGTAGCGGAGCCCGGAGGAGCACAGATACGCAGTATTTT.

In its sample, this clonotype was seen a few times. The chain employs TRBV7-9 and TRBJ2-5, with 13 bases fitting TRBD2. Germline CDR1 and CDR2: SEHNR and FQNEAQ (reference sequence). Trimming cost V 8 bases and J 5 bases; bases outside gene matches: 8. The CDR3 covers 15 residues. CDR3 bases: TGTGCCAGCCGGACTAGCGGGAGTCCGGGGGAGACCCAGTACTTC. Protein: CASRTSGSPGETQYF.

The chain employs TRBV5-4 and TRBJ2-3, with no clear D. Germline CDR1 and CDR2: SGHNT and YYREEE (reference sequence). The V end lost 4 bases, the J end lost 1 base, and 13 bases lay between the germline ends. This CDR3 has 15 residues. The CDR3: CASSRNLVGTDTQYF. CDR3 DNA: TGTGCCAGCAGCCGTAATCTAGTCGGCACAGATACGCAGTATTTT.

The CDR3 loop is CASSLELTRGSDTEAFF. The CDR3 DNA is TGTGCCAGCAGCTTAGAGCTCACTCGGGGGAGTGACACTGAAGCTTTCTTT. This sequence joins TRBV7-8 and TRBJ1-1, with a weak D call TRBD1 (5 bases). Germline-derived CDR1 and CDR2 are SGHVS and FQNEAQ. V gave up 1 base and J gave up 3 bases, with 18 bases separating them. The CDR3 runs 17 residues.

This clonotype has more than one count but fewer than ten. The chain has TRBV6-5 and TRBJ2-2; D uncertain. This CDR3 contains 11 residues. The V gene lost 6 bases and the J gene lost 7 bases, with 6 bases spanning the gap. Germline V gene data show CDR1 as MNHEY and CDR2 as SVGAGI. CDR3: CASRSYGELFF. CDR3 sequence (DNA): TGTGCCAGCAGGAGTTACGGGGAGCTGTTTTTT.